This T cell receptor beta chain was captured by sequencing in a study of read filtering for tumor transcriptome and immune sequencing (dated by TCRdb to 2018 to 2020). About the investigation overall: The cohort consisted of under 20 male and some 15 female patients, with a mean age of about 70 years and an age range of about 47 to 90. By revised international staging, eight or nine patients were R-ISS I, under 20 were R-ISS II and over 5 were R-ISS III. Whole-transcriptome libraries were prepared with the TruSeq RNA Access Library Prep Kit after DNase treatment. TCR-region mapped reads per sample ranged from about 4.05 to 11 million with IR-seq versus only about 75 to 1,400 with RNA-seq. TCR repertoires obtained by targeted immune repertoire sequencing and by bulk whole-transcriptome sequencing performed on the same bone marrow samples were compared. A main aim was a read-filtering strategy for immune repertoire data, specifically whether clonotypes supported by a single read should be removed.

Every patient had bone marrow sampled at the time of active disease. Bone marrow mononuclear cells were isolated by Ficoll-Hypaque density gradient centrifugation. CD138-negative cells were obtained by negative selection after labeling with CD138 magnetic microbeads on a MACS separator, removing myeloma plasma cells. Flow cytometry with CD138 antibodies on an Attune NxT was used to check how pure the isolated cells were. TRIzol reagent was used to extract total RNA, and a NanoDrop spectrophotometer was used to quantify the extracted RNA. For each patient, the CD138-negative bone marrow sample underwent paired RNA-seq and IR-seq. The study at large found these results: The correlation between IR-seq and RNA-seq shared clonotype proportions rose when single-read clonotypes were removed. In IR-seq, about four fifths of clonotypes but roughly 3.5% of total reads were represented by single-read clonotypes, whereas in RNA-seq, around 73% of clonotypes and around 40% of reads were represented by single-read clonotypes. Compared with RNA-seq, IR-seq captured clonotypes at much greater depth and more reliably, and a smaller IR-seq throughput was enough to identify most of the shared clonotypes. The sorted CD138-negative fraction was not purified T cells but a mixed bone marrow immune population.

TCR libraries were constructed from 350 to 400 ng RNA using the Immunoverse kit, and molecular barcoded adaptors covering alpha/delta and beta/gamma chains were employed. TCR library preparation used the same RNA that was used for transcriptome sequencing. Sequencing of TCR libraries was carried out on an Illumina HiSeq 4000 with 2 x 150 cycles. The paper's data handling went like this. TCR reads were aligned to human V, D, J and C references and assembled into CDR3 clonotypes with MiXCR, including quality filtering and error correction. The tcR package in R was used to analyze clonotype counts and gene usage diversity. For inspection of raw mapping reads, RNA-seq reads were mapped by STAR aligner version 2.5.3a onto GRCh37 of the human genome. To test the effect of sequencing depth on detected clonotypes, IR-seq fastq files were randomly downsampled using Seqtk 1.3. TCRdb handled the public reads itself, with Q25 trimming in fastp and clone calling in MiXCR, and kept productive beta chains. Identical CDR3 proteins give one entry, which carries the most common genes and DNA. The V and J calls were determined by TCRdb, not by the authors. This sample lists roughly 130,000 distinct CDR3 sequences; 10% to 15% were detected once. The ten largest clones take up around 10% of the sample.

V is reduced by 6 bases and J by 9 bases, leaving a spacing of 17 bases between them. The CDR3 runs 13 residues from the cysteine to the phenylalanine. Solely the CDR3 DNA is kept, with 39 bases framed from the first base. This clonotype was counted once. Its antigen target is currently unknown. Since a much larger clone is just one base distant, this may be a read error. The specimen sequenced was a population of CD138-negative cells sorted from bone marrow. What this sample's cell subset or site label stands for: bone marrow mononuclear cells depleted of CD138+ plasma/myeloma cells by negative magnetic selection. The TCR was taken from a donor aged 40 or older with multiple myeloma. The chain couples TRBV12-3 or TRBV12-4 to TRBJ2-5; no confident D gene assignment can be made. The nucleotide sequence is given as TGTGCCAGCAGCTTGGACGCCCCTGGGCCCCAGTACTTC. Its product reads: CASSLDAPGPQYF.